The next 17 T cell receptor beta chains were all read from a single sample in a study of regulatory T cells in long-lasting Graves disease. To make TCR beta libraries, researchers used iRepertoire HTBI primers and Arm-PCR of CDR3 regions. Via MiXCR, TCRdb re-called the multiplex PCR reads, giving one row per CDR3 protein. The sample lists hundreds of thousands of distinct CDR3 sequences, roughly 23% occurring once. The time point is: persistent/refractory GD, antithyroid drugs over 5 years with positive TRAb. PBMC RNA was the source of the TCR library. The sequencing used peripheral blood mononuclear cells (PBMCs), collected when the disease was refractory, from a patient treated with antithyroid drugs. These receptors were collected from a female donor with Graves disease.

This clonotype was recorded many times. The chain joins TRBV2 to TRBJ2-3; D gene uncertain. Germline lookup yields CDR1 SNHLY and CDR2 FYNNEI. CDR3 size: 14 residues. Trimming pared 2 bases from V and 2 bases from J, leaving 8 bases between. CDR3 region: CASSELVNTDTQYF. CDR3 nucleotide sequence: TGTGCCAGCAGTGAATTGGTAAACACAGATACGCAGTATTTT.

CDR3 sequence (DNA): TGTGCCAGCAAGACCGGGACAGGGAGCTACGAGCAGTACTTC. This translates into CASKTGTGSYEQYF. This chain joins TRBV6-1 and TRBJ2-7; TRBD1 aligns across 9 bases. Trimming cost V 7 bases and J 3 bases; bases outside gene matches: 7. The germline gives CDR1 MNHNS, CDR2 SASEGT. The CDR3 totals 14 residues.

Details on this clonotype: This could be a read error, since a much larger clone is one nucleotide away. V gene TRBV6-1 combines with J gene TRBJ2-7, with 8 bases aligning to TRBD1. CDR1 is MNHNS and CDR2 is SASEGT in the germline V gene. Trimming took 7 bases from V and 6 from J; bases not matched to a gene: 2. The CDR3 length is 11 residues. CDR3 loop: CASTTGGEQYF. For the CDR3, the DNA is TGTGCCAGCACCACAGGGGGCGAGCAGTACTTC.

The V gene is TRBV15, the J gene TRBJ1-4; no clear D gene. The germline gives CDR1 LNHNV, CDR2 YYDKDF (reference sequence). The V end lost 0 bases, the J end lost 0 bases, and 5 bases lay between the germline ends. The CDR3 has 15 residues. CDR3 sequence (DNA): TGTGCCACCAGCAGAGACCGCGCAACTAATGAAAAACTGTTTTTT. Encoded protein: CATSRDRATNEKLFF.

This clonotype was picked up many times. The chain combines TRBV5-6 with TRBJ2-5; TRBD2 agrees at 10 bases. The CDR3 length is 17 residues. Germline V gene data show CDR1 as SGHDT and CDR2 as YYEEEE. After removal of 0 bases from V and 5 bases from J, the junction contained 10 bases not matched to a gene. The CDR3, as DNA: TGTGCCAGCAGCTTGGCGATCTTAGCGGGAGGCGGGGAGACCCAGTACTTC. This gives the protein CASSLAILAGGGETQYF.

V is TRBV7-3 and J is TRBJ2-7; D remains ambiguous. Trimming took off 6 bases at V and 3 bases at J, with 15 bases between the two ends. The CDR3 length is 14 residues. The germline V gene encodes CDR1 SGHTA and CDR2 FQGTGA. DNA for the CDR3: TGTGCCAGCAGTCCTCCGGGTTTATACTACGAGCAGTACTTC. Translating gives CASSPPGLYYEQYF.

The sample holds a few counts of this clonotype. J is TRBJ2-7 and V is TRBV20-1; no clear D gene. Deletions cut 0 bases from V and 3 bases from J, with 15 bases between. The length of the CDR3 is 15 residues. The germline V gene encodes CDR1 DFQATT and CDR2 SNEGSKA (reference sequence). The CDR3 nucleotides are TGCAGTGCTAGAGATCCAAAAAGACATTTCTACGAGCAGTACTTC. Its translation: CSARDPKRHFYEQYF.

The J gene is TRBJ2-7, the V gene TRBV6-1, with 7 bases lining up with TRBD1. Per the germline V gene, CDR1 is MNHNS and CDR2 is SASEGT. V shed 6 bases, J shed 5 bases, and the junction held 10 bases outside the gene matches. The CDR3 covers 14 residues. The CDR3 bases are TGTGCCAGCAGCACTACAGGGGCGTCGGACGAGCAGTACTTC. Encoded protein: CASSTTGASDEQYF.

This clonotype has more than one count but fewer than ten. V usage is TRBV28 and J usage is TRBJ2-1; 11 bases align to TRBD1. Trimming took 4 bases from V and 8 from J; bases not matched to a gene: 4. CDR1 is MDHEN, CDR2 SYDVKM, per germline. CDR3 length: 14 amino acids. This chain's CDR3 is CASSSDRGRDEQFF. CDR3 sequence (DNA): TGTGCCAGCAGTTCGGACAGGGGGCGCGATGAGCAGTTCTTC.

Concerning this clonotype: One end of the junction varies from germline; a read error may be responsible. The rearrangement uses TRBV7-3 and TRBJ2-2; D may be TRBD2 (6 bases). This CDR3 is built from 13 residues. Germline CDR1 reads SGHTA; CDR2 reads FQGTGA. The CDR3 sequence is CASSSANTGGLFF. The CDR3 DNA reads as TGTGCCAGCAGCTCAGCGAACACCGGGGGGCTGTTTTTT.

CDR3 coding DNA: TGTGCCAGCAGCCAGGGGGCTAGCGGGACGAGTGGGCGGACCCAGTACTTC. This gives the protein CASSQGASGTSGRTQYF. The rearrangement links TRBV7-3 to TRBJ2-5, with a weak D call TRBD2 (9 bases). The CDR3 runs to 17 residues. CDR1 SGHTA and CDR2 FQGTGA come from the germline V gene. Trimming stripped 5 bases from V and 7 bases from J, with 26 bases between.

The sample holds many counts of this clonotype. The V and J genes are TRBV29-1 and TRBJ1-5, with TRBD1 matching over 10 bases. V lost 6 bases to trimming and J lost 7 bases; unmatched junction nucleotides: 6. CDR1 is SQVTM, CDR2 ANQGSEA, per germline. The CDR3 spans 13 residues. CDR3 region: CSVGQGESQPQHF. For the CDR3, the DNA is TGCAGCGTCGGACAGGGGGAGAGCCAGCCCCAGCATTTT.

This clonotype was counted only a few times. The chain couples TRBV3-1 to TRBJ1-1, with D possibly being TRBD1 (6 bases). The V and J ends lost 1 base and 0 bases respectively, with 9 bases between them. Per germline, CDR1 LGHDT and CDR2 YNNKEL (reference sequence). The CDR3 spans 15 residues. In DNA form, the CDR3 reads TGTGCCAGCAGCCAAGCGCAGGGGATGAACACTGAAGCTTTCTTT. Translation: CASSQAQGMNTEAFF.

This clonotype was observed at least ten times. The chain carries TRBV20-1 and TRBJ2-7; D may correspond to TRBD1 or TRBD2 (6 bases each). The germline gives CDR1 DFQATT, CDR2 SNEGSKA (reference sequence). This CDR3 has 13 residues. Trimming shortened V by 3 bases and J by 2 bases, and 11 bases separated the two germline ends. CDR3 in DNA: TGCAGTGCTAGGAGGGGGGATCCCTACGAGCAGTACTTC. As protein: CSARRGDPYEQYF.

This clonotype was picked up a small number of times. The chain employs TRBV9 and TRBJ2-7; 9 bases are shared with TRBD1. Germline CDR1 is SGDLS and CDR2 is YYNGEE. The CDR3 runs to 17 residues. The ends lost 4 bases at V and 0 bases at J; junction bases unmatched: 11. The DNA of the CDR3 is TGTGCCAGCAGCCCTTATTCCGGGACAGGGCTCTCCTACGAGCAGTACTTC. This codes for CASSPYSGTGLSYEQYF. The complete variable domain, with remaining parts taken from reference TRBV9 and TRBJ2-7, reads DSGVTQTPKHLITATGQRVTLRCSPRSGDLSVYWYQQSLDQGLQFLIQYYNGEERAKGNILERFSAQQFPDLHSELNLSSLELGDSALYFCASSPYSGTGLSYEQYFGPGTRLTVT.

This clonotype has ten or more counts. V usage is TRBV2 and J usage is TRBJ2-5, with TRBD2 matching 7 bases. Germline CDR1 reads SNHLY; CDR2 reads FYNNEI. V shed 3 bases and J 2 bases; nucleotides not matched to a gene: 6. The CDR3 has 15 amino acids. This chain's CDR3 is CASSDFREAQETQYF. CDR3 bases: TGTGCCAGCAGTGATTTTCGGGAGGCTCAAGAGACCCAGTACTTC.

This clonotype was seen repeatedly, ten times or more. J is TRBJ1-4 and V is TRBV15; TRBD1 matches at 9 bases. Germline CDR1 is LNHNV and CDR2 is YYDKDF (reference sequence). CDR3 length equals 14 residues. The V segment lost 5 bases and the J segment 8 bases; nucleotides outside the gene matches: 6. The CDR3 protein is CATSSGTGREKLFF. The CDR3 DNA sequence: TGTGCCACCAGCTCCGGGACAGGGAGAGAAAAACTGTTTTTT.